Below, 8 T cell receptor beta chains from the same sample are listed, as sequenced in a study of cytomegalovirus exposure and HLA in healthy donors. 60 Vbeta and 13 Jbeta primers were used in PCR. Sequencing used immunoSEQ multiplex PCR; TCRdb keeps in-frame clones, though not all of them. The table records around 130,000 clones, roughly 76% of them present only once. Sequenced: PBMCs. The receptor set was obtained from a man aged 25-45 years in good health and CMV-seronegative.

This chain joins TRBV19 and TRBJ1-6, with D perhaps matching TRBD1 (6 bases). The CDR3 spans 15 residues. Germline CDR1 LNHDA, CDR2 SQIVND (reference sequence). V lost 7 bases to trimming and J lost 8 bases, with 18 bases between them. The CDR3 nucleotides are TGTGCCAGTACCAACCAGTGGGGGCTTGATTCACCCCTCCACTTT. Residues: CASTNQWGLDSPLHF.

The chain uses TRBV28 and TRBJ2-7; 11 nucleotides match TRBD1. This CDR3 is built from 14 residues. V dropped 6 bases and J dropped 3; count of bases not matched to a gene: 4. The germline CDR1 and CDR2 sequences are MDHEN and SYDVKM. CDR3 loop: CASRGQGAFYEQYF. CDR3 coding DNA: TGTGCCAGCAGAGGACAGGGGGCTTTCTACGAGCAGTACTTC.

The CDR3, as DNA: TGTGCCAGCAGTTTATTTGGGGCTACCTCTGGCTACACCTTC. Translated, it gives CASSLFGATSGYTF. V is TRBV28 and J is TRBJ1-2; D perhaps matches TRBD1 (5 bases). Trimming cost V 1 base and J 7 bases, with 13 bases left between them. Germline lookup yields CDR1 MDHEN and CDR2 SYDVKM. There are 14 residues in the CDR3.

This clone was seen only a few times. The CDR3 DNA is TGTGCCAGCAGCCCGGAGAGCAACACCGGGGAGCTGTTTTTT. Its protein is CASSPESNTGELFF. The chain employs TRBV11-2 and TRBJ2-2, with D hard to call. The CDR3 contains 14 residues. Germline V gene data show CDR1 as SGHAT and CDR2 as FQNNGV. V was pared by 5 bases and J by 2 bases, with 9 bases between.

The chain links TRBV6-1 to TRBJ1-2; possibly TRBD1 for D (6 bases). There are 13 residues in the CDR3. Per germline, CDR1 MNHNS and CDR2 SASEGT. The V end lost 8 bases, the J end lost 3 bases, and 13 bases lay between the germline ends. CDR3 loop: CASSWGRDYGYTF. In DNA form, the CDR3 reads TGTGCCAGCTCCTGGGGGCGCGACTATGGCTACACCTTC.

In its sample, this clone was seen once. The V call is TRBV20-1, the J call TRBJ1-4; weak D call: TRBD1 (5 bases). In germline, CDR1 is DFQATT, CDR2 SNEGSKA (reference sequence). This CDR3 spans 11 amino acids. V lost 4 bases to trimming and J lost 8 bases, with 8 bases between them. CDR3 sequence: CSAIRGEKLFF. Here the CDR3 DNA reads TGCAGTGCTATTCGGGGGGAAAAACTGTTTTTT.

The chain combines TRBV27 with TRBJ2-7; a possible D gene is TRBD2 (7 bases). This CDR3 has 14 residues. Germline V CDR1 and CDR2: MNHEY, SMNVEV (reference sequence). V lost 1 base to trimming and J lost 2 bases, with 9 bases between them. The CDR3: CASSLWGGPYEQYF. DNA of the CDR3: TGTGCCAGCAGTTTATGGGGGGGGCCCTACGAGCAGTACTTC.

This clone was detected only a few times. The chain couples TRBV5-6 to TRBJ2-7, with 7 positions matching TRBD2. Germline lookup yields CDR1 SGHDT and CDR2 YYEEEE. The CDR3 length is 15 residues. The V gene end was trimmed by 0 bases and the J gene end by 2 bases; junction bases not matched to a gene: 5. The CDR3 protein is CASSLVSGRTYEQYF. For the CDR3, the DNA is TGTGCCAGCAGCTTGGTTTCCGGGAGGACCTACGAGCAGTACTTC. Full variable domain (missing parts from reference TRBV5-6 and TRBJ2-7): DAGVTQSPTHLIKTRGQQVTLRCSPKSGHDTVSWYQQALGQGPQFIFQYYEEEERQRGNFPDRFSGHQFPNYSSELNVNALLLGDSALYLCASSLVSGRTYEQYFGPGTRLTVT.